Shown below are 27 T cell receptor beta chains from a single sample sequenced in a study of blood T cell repertoires in COVID-19. Using immunoSEQ multiplex PCR, the repertoire was profiled, and TCRdb retains in-frame clones only, with some absent. The data show around 47,000 clones, 85% to 90% seen once. The sequenced sample was peripheral blood. These receptors all stem from a man aged 35 to 55 with COVID-19, enrolled during active disease.

This chain links TRBV6-5 with TRBJ1-2; 7 bases fit TRBD1. V gave up 7 bases and J gave up 4 bases; unmatched junction bases: 9. Per germline, CDR1 MNHEY and CDR2 SVGAGI. The CDR3 is 14 residues long. CDR3 region: CASIQQGTFYGYTF. In nucleotides, the CDR3 is TGTGCCAGCATACAACAGGGGACCTTCTATGGCTACACCTTC.

The chain carries TRBV7-3 and TRBJ2-3; D may be TRBD2 (7 bases). Deletions cut 5 bases from V and 0 bases from J, with 9 bases between. The CDR3 consists of 14 residues. The germline V gene has CDR1 SGHTA and CDR2 FQGTGA. The DNA for the CDR3 is TGTGCCAGCAGCGAGGGGGGGAGCACAGATACGCAGTATTTT. This gives the protein CASSEGGSTDTQYF.

The V call is TRBV2, the J call TRBJ2-3; D uncertain. The length of the CDR3 is 13 residues. Between the trimmed V and J ends, which lost 3 bases and 2 bases, there was a span of 6 bases. Germline lookup yields CDR1 SNHLY and CDR2 FYNNEI. Here the CDR3 reads CASSERNTDTQYF. The CDR3, as DNA: TGTGCCAGCAGTGAGCGGAACACAGATACGCAGTATTTT.

The V gene is TRBV11-3, the J gene TRBJ1-1, with TRBD1 matching over 7 bases. Germline loops: CDR1 SGHNT, CDR2 YENEEA. J was trimmed by 7 bases and V by 2 bases; bases with no gene match: 7. The CDR3 contains 14 residues. CDR3 protein: CASSLSGRGSEAFF. The CDR3 region has the DNA TGTGCCAGCAGCTTATCGGGCAGGGGGAGTGAAGCTTTCTTT.

The V and J genes are TRBV5-6 and TRBJ2-7; D is undetermined. This CDR3 comprises 12 residues. The V and J ends lost 1 base and 7 bases respectively, with 9 bases between them. Germline loops: CDR1 SGHDT, CDR2 YYEEEE. The CDR3 DNA reads as TGTGCCAGCAGCTTGCAAGCGCGAGAGCAGTACTTC. Its protein product is CASSLQAREQYF. The full variable domain, in which reference TRBV5-6 and TRBJ2-7 provide the parts outside the CDR3, is DAGVTQSPTHLIKTRGQQVTLRCSPKSGHDTVSWYQQALGQGPQFIFQYYEEEERQRGNFPDRFSGHQFPNYSSELNVNALLLGDSALYLCASSLQAREQYFGPGTRLTVT.

The chain has TRBV7-2 and TRBJ1-4, with no clear D. Germline values: CDR1 SGHTA, CDR2 FQGNSA. Trimming cost V 1 base and J 3 bases, with 6 bases left between them. CDR3 size: 14 residues. CDR3 in DNA: TGTGCCAGCAGCTTAGGAGGGTCTAATGAAAAACTGTTTTTT. It is translated as CASSLGGSNEKLFF.

The gene calls are TRBV18 and TRBJ1-1; D is unresolved. There are 14 residues in the CDR3. Between the trimmed V and J ends, which lost 2 bases and 5 bases, there was a span of 12 bases. CDR1 and CDR2 (germline): KGHSH, LQKENI. The CDR3 loop reads CASSPWQVGTEAFF. The CDR3 bases are TGTGCCAGCTCACCATGGCAGGTTGGGACTGAAGCTTTCTTT.

J is TRBJ1-1 and V is TRBV13; D is undetermined. The V and J ends lost 0 bases and 1 base respectively, with 6 bases between them. The CDR3 sequence is 14 residues long. From germline, CDR1 is PRHDT and CDR2 FYEKMQ (reference sequence). CDR3 in amino acids: CASSLGIGNTEAFF. In nucleotides, the CDR3 is TGTGCCAGCAGCTTAGGGATCGGGAACACTGAAGCTTTCTTT.

This clone was detected only once. J is TRBJ2-7 and V is TRBV19, with D possibly matching TRBD1 (7 bases). This CDR3 is built from 15 residues. Germline assignment: CDR1 LNHDA and CDR2 SQIVND (reference sequence). V lost 3 bases and J lost 6, with 18 bases in between. The DNA for the CDR3 is TGTGCCAGTAGTATTAGGCGGGACAGTTCAGGCGAGCAGTACTTC. Its translation: CASSIRRDSSGEQYF.

The chain uses TRBV6-5 and TRBJ1-2, with TRBD1 identical over 7 bases. The V gene end was trimmed by 5 bases and the J gene end by 6 bases; junction bases not matched to a gene: 9. Germline CDR1 is MNHEY and CDR2 is SVGAGI. The CDR3 runs 14 residues. The CDR3 DNA reads TGTGCCAGCAGTACCGGGCCAGGGGGTCATGGCTACACCTTC. Translating it yields CASSTGPGGHGYTF.

The chain has TRBV2 and TRBJ1-6; D is unresolved. V shed 10 bases and J shed 5 bases, with 15 bases lying between them. Looked up from germline, CDR1 is SNHLY and CDR2 is FYNNEI. This CDR3 contains 14 residues. The CDR3 nucleotides read TGTGCCAACCGTCCGGGGTACGATAATTCACCCCTCCACTTT. Translation gives CANRPGYDNSPLHF.

This clone was observed once. The chain carries TRBV10-2 and TRBJ1-4; D gene unclear. Trimming left V 3 bases short and J 4 bases short, with 9 bases between. Per the germline V gene, CDR1 is WSHSY and CDR2 is SAAADI. CDR3 length: 14 amino acids. CDR3 nucleotide sequence: TGCGCCAGCAGTGAATTACAGCTTAATGAAAAACTGTTTTTT. It is translated as CASSELQLNEKLFF.

This sequence joins TRBV4-1 and TRBJ2-7; 8 nucleotides line up with TRBD1. This CDR3 contains 15 residues. Germline CDR1 is MGHRA and CDR2 is YSYEKL. V was clipped by 1 base and J by 3 bases; unmatched bases: 5. The CDR3, as DNA: TGCGCCAGCAGCCAAGCCCGGGACAGGTACTACGAGCAGTACTTC. Its protein is CASSQARDRYYEQYF.

V gene TRBV5-4 combines with J gene TRBJ1-1; 7 positions agree with TRBD1. Germline CDR1 and CDR2: SGHNT and YYREEE (reference sequence). The CDR3 consists of 15 residues. Unmatched junction bases numbered 5, after V lost 3 bases and J lost 0 bases. The CDR3 nucleotides read TGTGCCAGCAGCTCTAACAGGGGCATGAACACTGAAGCTTTCTTT. This translates into CASSSNRGMNTEAFF.

This clone was recorded only once. The V call is TRBV2, the J call TRBJ1-1; D is ambiguous. This CDR3 has 12 amino acids. Germline V gene lookup returns CDR1 SNHLY and CDR2 FYNNEI. V was shortened by 0 bases and J by 10 bases, with 9 bases between the two germline ends. The CDR3 DNA reads TGTGCCAGCAGTGAAGCGGGAGGGCGAGCTTTCTTT. Translated, it gives CASSEAGGRAFF.

The V gene is TRBV12-3 or TRBV12-4, the J gene TRBJ1-1, with D perhaps TRBD1 (5 bases). The CDR3 consists of 13 residues. V gave up 7 bases and J gave up 10 bases, with 19 bases separating them. CDR3 coding DNA: TGTGCCAGCACCCCGCGGACAAGCATGGGAGCTTTCTTT. Its protein product is CASTPRTSMGAFF.

This chain joins TRBV5-1 and TRBJ2-3, with D maybe TRBD2 (6 bases). Trimming removed 4 bases from V and 2 bases from J, with 17 bases in between. Germline V gives CDR1 SGHRS, CDR2 YFSETQ. The CDR3 is made up of 16 amino acids. CDR3 DNA: TGCGCCAGCAGCGGGGAGTTCCGGGGGTACACAGATACGCAGTATTTT. Its protein is CASSGEFRGYTDTQYF.

The chain recombines TRBV12-3 or TRBV12-4 with TRBJ1-1; D gene uncertain. This CDR3 has 13 amino acids. V lost 7 bases and J 0 bases, leaving 9 bases between the germline ends. The DNA of the CDR3 is TGTGCCAGCACCCCCCCTTTGAACACTGAAGCTTTCTTT. Amino acid sequence: CASTPPLNTEAFF.

In the case of this clone: The sample has other DNA sequences that encode this CDR3 too. This sequence joins TRBV19 and TRBJ1-2; D remains unclear. CDR3 length: 11 residues. From germline, CDR1 is LNHDA and CDR2 SQIVND (reference sequence). V was clipped by 6 bases and J by 4 bases, with 6 bases between them. The CDR3 region is CASSPGYGYTF. The CDR3 DNA is TGTGCCAGTAGCCCAGGCTATGGCTACACCTTC.

V and J are TRBV5-1 and TRBJ2-1; D gene ambiguous. V shed 0 bases and J shed 2 bases, with 6 bases lying between them. Germline loops: CDR1 SGHRS, CDR2 YFSETQ. The CDR3 is 14 residues long. CDR3 DNA: TGCGCCAGCAGCTTGGACGAGGCCTACAATGAGCAGTTCTTC. It translates to CASSLDEAYNEQFF.

This chain uses TRBV6-1 with TRBJ2-2; 8 bases map to TRBD1. CDR3 length equals 16 residues. Trimming took 2 bases from V and 0 from J; bases not matched to a gene: 2. The germline V gene has CDR1 MNHNS and CDR2 SASEGT. CDR3 in amino acids: CASSETGQANTGELFF. Written as DNA, the CDR3 is TGTGCCAGCAGTGAAACGGGACAGGCGAACACCGGGGAGCTGTTTTTT.

This chain uses TRBV11-3 with TRBJ2-3; 7 positions match TRBD2. Germline CDR1 SGHNT, CDR2 YENEEA. This CDR3 is 15 amino acids long. After removal of 3 bases from V and 3 bases from J, the junction contained 6 bases not matched to a gene. The CDR3 bases are TGTGCCAGCAGCTTGGGCGGGGGATCTACAGATACGCAGTATTTT. It is translated as CASSLGGGSTDTQYF.

The chain has TRBV15 and TRBJ1-4; D might be TRBD1 (5 bases). Trimming took off 0 bases at V and 8 bases at J, with 13 bases between the two ends. CDR3 length: 15 residues. CDR1 and CDR2 (germline): LNHNV, YYDKDF (reference sequence). The CDR3 DNA follows: TGTGCCACCAGCAGAGAGGGGGGTATTGGGGAAAAACTGTTTTTT. Its translation is CATSREGGIGEKLFF.

This chain connects TRBV2 to TRBJ1-6; tentatively, D is TRBD1 (5 bases). The CDR3 extends over 13 amino acids. Trimming removed 7 bases from V and 10 bases from J, with 14 bases in between. CDR1 SNHLY and CDR2 FYNNEI come from the germline V gene. CDR3 DNA: TGTGCCAGCAAAGGGGCGCCCGGATCACCCCTCCACTTT. Translating gives CASKGAPGSPLHF.

The rearrangement uses TRBV19 and TRBJ1-4; TRBD1 aligns across 7 bases. The CDR3 totals 16 residues. J was trimmed by 1 base and V by 2 bases; bases with no gene match: 4. The germline gives CDR1 LNHDA, CDR2 SQIVND (reference sequence). CDR3 DNA sequence: TGTGCCAGTAGTATACGAGGGGGCATAACTAATGAAAAACTGTTTTTT. As protein: CASSIRGGITNEKLFF.

The rearrangement joins TRBV6-5 to TRBJ1-5; D unresolved. The germline CDR1 and CDR2 sequences are MNHEY and SVGAGI. V was clipped by 6 bases and J by 6 bases, with 9 bases between them. The CDR3 totals 12 residues. The CDR3 reads CASREGFQPQHF. CDR3 nucleotides: TGTGCCAGCAGGGAGGGCTTTCAGCCCCAGCATTTT.

The chain employs TRBV13 and TRBJ2-7; possible D gene TRBD1, 6 bases. Germline CDR1 and CDR2: PRHDT and FYEKMQ (reference sequence). The ends were cut back, 9 bases at V and 0 bases at J, with 12 bases in the middle. This CDR3 has 13 amino acids. The CDR3 reads CASKDRSSYEQYF. The CDR3 region has the DNA TGTGCCAGTAAGGACAGAAGCTCCTACGAGCAGTACTTC.